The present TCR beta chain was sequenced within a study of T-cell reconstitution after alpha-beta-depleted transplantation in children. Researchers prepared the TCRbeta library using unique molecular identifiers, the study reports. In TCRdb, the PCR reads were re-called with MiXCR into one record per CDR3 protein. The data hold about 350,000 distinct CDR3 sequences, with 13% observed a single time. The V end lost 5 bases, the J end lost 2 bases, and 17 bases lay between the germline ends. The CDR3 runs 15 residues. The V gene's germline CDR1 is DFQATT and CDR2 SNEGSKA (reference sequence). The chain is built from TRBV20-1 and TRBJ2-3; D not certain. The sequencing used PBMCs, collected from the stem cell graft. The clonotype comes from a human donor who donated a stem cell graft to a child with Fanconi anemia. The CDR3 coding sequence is TGCAGTGCTTCCCCCTCAGAGGATTTCACAGATACGCAGTATTTT. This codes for CSASPSEDFTDTQYF.